This T cell receptor beta chain was recorded in a study of CD4 and CD8 cells across lung adenocarcinoma regions. TCRdb re-called the PCR reads through MiXCR, storing one row per CDR3 protein. Of nearly 9,500 distinct CDR3 sequences in the sample, roughly 50% were seen once. The CDR3 loop spans 16 amino acids. In germline, CDR1 is MNHGY, CDR2 SAAAGT. The germline V and J ends were trimmed by 6 bases and 9 bases, with 25 bases remaining between them. The patients had localized lung adenocarcinoma, a non-small cell subtype. This clonotype is classed as medium-sized. Sequenced input: CD8+ T cells from the margin of a lung tumor. The TCR originated in a female donor with lung adenocarcinoma. The CD4 and CD8 labels of this study may be unreliable. The V gene is TRBV6-8, the J gene TRBJ2-3; D remains ambiguous. As DNA, the CDR3 is TGTGCCAGCAGCCCCCATGACGGGCGTCCCAGTGTGACGCAGTATTTT. Amino acid sequence: CASSPHDGRPSVTQYF.